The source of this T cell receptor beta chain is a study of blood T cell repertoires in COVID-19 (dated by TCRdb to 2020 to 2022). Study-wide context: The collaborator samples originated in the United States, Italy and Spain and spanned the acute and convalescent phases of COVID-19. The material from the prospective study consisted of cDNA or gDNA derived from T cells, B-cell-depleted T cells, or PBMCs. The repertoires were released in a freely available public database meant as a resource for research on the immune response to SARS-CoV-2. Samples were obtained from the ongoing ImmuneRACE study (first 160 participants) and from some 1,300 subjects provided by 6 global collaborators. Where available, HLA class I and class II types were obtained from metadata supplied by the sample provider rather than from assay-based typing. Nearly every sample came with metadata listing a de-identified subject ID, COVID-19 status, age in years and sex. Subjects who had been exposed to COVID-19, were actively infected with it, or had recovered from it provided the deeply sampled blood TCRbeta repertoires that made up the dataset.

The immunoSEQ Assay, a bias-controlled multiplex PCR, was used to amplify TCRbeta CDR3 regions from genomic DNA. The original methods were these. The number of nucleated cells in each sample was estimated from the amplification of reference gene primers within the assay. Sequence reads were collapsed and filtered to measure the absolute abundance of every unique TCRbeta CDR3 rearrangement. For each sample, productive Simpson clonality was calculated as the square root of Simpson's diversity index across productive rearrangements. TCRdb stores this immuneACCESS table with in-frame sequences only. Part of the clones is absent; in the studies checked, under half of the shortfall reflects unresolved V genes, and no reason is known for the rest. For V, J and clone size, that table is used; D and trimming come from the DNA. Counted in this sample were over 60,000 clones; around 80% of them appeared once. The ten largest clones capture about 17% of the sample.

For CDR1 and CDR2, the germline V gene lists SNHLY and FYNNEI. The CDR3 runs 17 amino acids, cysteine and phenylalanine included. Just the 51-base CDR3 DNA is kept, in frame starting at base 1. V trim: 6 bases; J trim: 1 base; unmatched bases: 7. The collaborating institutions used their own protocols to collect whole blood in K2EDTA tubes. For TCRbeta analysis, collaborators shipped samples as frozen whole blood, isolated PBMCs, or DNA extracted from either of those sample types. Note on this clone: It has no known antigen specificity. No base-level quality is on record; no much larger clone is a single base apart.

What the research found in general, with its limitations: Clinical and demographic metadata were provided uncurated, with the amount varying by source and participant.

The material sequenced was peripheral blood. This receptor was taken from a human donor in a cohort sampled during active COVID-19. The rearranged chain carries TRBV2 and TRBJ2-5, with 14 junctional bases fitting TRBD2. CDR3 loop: CASRRTSGGITQETQYF. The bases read TGTGCCAGCAGAAGGACTAGCGGGGGGATCACCCAAGAGACCCAGTACTTC.